The 18 T cell receptor beta chains below were found in one sample sequenced in a study of cytomegalovirus exposure and HLA in healthy donors (dated by TCRdb to the late 2010s). Preparation of the library involved the immunoSEQ multiplex PCR assay. A mixture of 60 forward primers for TCR Vbeta segments and 13 reverse primers for TCR Jbeta segments was used in the multiplex PCR. TCRdb provides this immuneACCESS table in a form limited to in-frame rearrangements. Some clones are lacking; in checked studies, under half of them reflect an unresolved V gene, and why the rest are absent is not known. This sample is represented by roughly 120,000 clones; under 85% of them were singletons. Roughly 6% of the sample goes to the ten largest clones. Sequenced material: PBMCs. Source of these receptors: a man aged 18 to 35 in good health and CMV-seropositive.

V is TRBV5-1 and J is TRBJ1-1; D gene ambiguous. The ends were cut back, 0 bases at V and 1 base at J, with 7 bases in the middle. The CDR3 is 14 residues long. The germline gives CDR1 SGHRS, CDR2 YFSETQ. CDR3 DNA: TGCGCCAGCAGCTTGGCCCGGTCGAACACTGAAGCTTTCTTT. The encoded protein is CASSLARSNTEAFF.

This clone was recorded a few times. The chain couples TRBV4-1 to TRBJ2-3; unclear D gene. The CDR3 spans 14 residues. V was pared by 0 bases and J by 1 base, with 5 bases between. From germline, CDR1 is MGHRA and CDR2 YSYEKL. CDR3: CASSQEPGTDTQYF. DNA for the CDR3: TGCGCCAGCAGCCAAGAACCAGGCACAGATACGCAGTATTTT.

The V gene is TRBV6-1, the J gene TRBJ2-2; no definite D call. The CDR3 extends over 16 amino acids. CDR1 is MNHNS and CDR2 is SASEGT in the germline V gene. V was trimmed by 3 bases and J by 6 bases, leaving 17 bases between them. The CDR3 nucleotides read TGTGCCAGCAGTGACCGACACCTTATTATTGCCGGGGAGCTGTTTTTT. Translation: CASSDRHLIIAGELFF.

The chain recombines TRBV6-6 with TRBJ2-7, with D possibly being TRBD2 (7 bases). V was clipped by 10 bases and J by 3 bases, with 19 bases between them. Germline-derived CDR1 and CDR2 are MNHNY and SVGAGI (reference sequence). This CDR3 region has 14 residues. CDR3 coding DNA: TGTGCCACCAGGGAGGGGGAGGGGCTCTACGAGCAGTACTTC. It yields the protein CATREGEGLYEQYF.

This chain links TRBV10-3 with TRBJ1-2, with D perhaps TRBD1 (6 bases). This CDR3 spans 16 amino acids. The V end was cut by 11 bases, the J end by 0 bases, with 22 bases between. Germline V gives CDR1 ENHRY, CDR2 SYGVKD. The CDR3 loop is CAVGTNDRLANYGYTF. In DNA, the CDR3 is TGTGCCGTTGGGACAAATGACCGCTTAGCTAACTATGGCTACACCTTC.

The J gene is TRBJ2-7, the V gene TRBV13; maybe TRBD2 (5 bases). Germline values: CDR1 PRHDT, CDR2 FYEKMQ (reference sequence). V was cut by 5 bases and J by 2 bases, with 10 bases left in between. This CDR3 has 13 residues. The DNA for the CDR3 is TGTGCCAGCAGCCCCGGGATCACCTACGAGCAGTACTTC. Its protein product is CASSPGITYEQYF.

In this sample, this clone turned up once. The chain employs TRBV20-1 and TRBJ1-1, with D possibly matching TRBD1 (6 bases). V dropped 3 bases and J dropped 9 bases, with 11 bases sitting between them. Germline V lookup: CDR1 DFQATT, CDR2 SNEGSKA (reference sequence). The CDR3 runs 11 residues. Here the CDR3 reads CSASLGQKAFF. The DNA of the CDR3 is TGCAGTGCTAGTCTTGGACAGAAAGCTTTCTTT.

The J gene is TRBJ1-3, the V gene TRBV7-2, with D maybe TRBD1 (6 bases). V was cut by 2 bases and J by 4 bases, with 12 bases left in between. This CDR3 contains 15 residues. The germline V gene has CDR1 SGHTA and CDR2 FQGNSA. As DNA, the CDR3 is TGTGCCAGCAGCTTATCCGGGACACTCGGAAACACCATATATTTT. Its protein is CASSLSGTLGNTIYF.

The chain employs TRBV27 and TRBJ1-2; TRBD1 aligns across 7 bases. The germline V gene has CDR1 MNHEY and CDR2 SMNVEV (reference sequence). V lost 0 bases and J lost 0; bases outside the gene matches: 16. The CDR3 runs to 20 residues. The CDR3 reads CASSLSITGDAFAANYGYTF. The CDR3 DNA reads TGTGCCAGCAGTTTATCGATTACAGGGGACGCCTTTGCAGCTAACTATGGCTACACCTTC.

V and J are TRBV30 and TRBJ2-1; D is perhaps TRBD2 (6 bases). The CDR3 sequence is 20 residues long. CDR1 GTSNPN and CDR2 SVGIG come from the germline V gene (reference sequence). The germline V and J ends were trimmed by 5 bases and 0 bases, with 29 bases remaining between them. The CDR3 sequence is CAWVGWVSSLAGSSYNEQFF. As DNA, the CDR3 is TGTGCCTGGGTGGGTTGGGTGTCGAGTCTGGCGGGGAGCTCCTACAATGAGCAGTTCTTC.

This chain connects TRBV10-2 to TRBJ1-1; maybe TRBD1 (5 bases). Germline V CDR1 and CDR2: WSHSY, SAAADI. The CDR3 sequence is 17 residues long. Between the trimmed V and J ends, which lost 5 bases and 0 bases, there was a span of 19 bases. CDR3 DNA sequence: TGCGCCAGCAGTAGGGGTCAGGCGAGTTCATTGAACACTGAAGCTTTCTTT. Translating it yields CASSRGQASSLNTEAFF.

The chain combines TRBV7-2 with TRBJ1-3; D is perhaps TRBD1 (6 bases). The CDR3 spans 16 residues. The germline V gene encodes CDR1 SGHTA and CDR2 FQGNSA. The V gene lost 3 bases and the J gene lost 0 bases, with 12 bases spanning the gap. The DNA of the CDR3 is TGTGCCAGCAGCTTCGGGGGGGGCAGCTCTGGAAACACCATATATTTT. This translates into CASSFGGGSSGNTIYF.

V and J are TRBV5-4 and TRBJ2-7; 8 bases align to TRBD1. CDR3 size: 15 residues. Germline lookup yields CDR1 SGHNT and CDR2 YYREEE (reference sequence). Trimming removed 0 bases from V and 6 bases from J; junction bases left unmatched: 8. The CDR3 is CASSLDPGGFIEQYF. The CDR3 nucleotides are TGTGCCAGCAGCTTGGACCCAGGGGGCTTCATCGAGCAGTACTTC.

The table lists this clone with a few counts. The gene calls are TRBV30 and TRBJ2-5, with 8 bases identical to TRBD2. The CDR3 runs to 12 residues. With 4 bases clipped from V and 9 bases from J, the junction kept 7 bases outside the gene matches. The V gene's germline CDR1 is GTSNPN and CDR2 SVGIG (reference sequence). The CDR3 sequence: CAWTILRGAQYF. CDR3 bases: TGTGCCTGGACTATTCTGCGGGGGGCCCAGTACTTC.

The gene calls are TRBV11-2 and TRBJ1-2, with D maybe TRBD1 (6 bases). The CDR3 runs to 13 residues. V shed 5 bases and J shed 8 bases, with 15 bases lying between them. CDR1 SGHAT and CDR2 FQNNGV come from the germline V gene. The CDR3 DNA reads TGTGCCAGCAGCCCCTTTTCCAGGGGAGGCTACACCTTC. Protein sequence: CASSPFSRGGYTF.

This clone was observed a handful of times. This chain links TRBV7-8 with TRBJ2-3; unclear D gene. There are 12 residues in the CDR3. V shed 0 bases and J shed 6 bases, with 4 bases lying between them. From germline, CDR1 is SGHVS and CDR2 FQNEAQ. The CDR3 reads CASSLALDTQYF. CDR3 DNA sequence: TGTGCCAGCAGCTTAGCTCTGGATACGCAGTATTTT.

This clone came up once. The chain carries TRBV28 and TRBJ2-5, with 8 bases matching TRBD1. The CDR3 contains 14 residues. Trimming at V came to 8 bases and at J to 5 bases, leaving 10 bases not matched to a gene. The germline V gene encodes CDR1 MDHEN and CDR2 SYDVKM. The CDR3 DNA reads as TGTGCCAGCCTACAGGGGGGAGAGGAGGAGACCCAGTACTTC. Translation gives CASLQGGEEETQYF.

The chain combines TRBV6-5 with TRBJ2-4; possible D gene TRBD1, 6 bases. Trimming stripped 5 bases from V and 6 bases from J, with 8 bases between. CDR1 and CDR2 from the germline V gene are MNHEY and SVGAGI. The CDR3 has 12 residues. CDR3 sequence reads: CASSKGGNIQYF. In DNA, the CDR3 is TGTGCCAGCAGTAAAGGGGGAAACATTCAGTACTTC.